These 22 T cell receptor beta chains were all obtained from the same sample, sequenced in a study of shared clonotypes between healthy human individuals. Method: immunoSEQ multiplex PCR; TCRdb's copy keeps in-frame clones and lacks some. The profile shows about 2,500,000 clones, more than 90% of them singletons. The material sequenced was naive CD4+ T cells sorted from blood. The subset denotes: CD45RA+ positively selected. The receptor set was obtained from a young man in good health.

This clone was counted between two and nine times. The chain couples TRBV29-1 to TRBJ1-1; 8 nucleotides align to TRBD1. Per germline, CDR1 SQVTM and CDR2 ANQGSEA. The CDR3 loop spans 12 amino acids. V lost 7 bases to trimming and J lost 1 base; unmatched junction nucleotides: 2. CDR3 in amino acids: CSGGQENTEAFF. CDR3 bases: TGCAGCGGGGGACAGGAGAACACTGAAGCTTTCTTT. Full variable domain (rest looked up from reference TRBV29-1 and TRBJ1-1): SAVISQKPSRDICQRGTSLTIQCQVDSQVTMMFWYRQQPGQSLTLIATANQGSEATYESGFVIDKFPISRPNLTFSTLTVSNMSPEDSSIYLCSGGQENTEAFFGQGTRLTVV.

This sequence joins TRBV10-1 and TRBJ1-1, with TRBD1 matching 8 bases. Trimming at V came to 5 bases and at J to 1 base, leaving 3 bases not matched to a gene. Germline V gene data show CDR1 as WNHNN and CDR2 as SYGVQD (reference sequence). This CDR3 comprises 14 residues. CDR3 nucleotide sequence: TGCGCCAGCAGTCTGGGACAGGCGAACACTGAAGCTTTCTTT. Its protein product is CASSLGQANTEAFF.

The chain's CDR3 is CASSPLRVDRQETQYF. The CDR3 DNA sequence: TGTGCCAGCTCACCATTGCGTGTGGACAGGCAAGAGACCCAGTACTTC. V usage is TRBV18 and J usage is TRBJ2-5; 7 bases fit TRBD1. The CDR3 is made up of 16 amino acids. With 2 bases clipped from V and 2 bases from J, the junction kept 8 bases outside the gene matches. Germline lookup yields CDR1 KGHSH and CDR2 LQKENI.

The DNA for the CDR3 is TGTGCCAGCAGTGAAGCGCAGGTAGCGGGTTTATACGAGCAGTACTTC. Amino acids: CASSEAQVAGLYEQYF. This chain uses TRBV2 with TRBJ2-7; 7 positions agree with TRBD2. J was trimmed by 4 bases and V by 0 bases; bases with no gene match: 9. The CDR3 extends over 16 amino acids. Germline V gives CDR1 SNHLY, CDR2 FYNNEI.

This chain uses TRBV7-9 with TRBJ2-3; 10 bases align to TRBD2. The V and J ends lost 4 bases and 4 bases, in that order; junction bases with no gene match: 8. The germline V gene has CDR1 SEHNR and CDR2 FQNEAQ (reference sequence). CDR3 length equals 16 residues. CDR3 loop: CASSSILAGFPDTQYF. The DNA of the CDR3 is TGTGCCAGCAGCTCGATACTAGCGGGGTTCCCAGATACGCAGTATTTT.

The CDR3 here is CASSLFYEQYF. CDR3 DNA: TGCGCCAGCAGCTTGTTCTACGAGCAGTACTTC. The chain couples TRBV5-1 to TRBJ2-5; D is undetermined. The DNA end is more similar to TRBJ2-7, so the J call may be wrong. This CDR3 region has 11 residues. Germline CDR1 SGHRS, CDR2 YFSETQ.

V and J are TRBV27 and TRBJ2-7; 7 bases map to TRBD1. V lost 5 bases to trimming and J lost 0 bases; unmatched junction nucleotides: 10. Germline V gene sequence: CDR1 MNHEY, CDR2 SMNVEV (reference sequence). The CDR3 covers 16 residues. The CDR3 protein is CASSAPRRQGSYEQYF. Here the CDR3 DNA reads TGTGCCAGCAGTGCACCTCGAAGACAGGGCTCCTACGAGCAGTACTTC.

Details on this clone: This CDR3 is also generated by other DNA sequences in the sample. This sequence joins TRBV18 and TRBJ1-6; possible D gene TRBD1, 5 bases. The CDR3 runs 14 residues. Trimming left V 3 bases short and J 6 bases short, with 9 bases between. CDR1 and CDR2 (germline): KGHSH, LQKENI. CDR3 DNA sequence: TGTGCCAGCTCACCGGGGGGGGGTAATTCACCCCTCCACTTT. Encoded protein: CASSPGGGNSPLHF.

V gene TRBV10-2 combines with J gene TRBJ1-4; D is uncertain. Germline assignment: CDR1 WSHSY and CDR2 SAAADI. This CDR3 region has 13 residues. Trimming removed 6 bases at V and 8 bases at J, with 13 bases between. CDR3: CASRDGEREKLFF. As DNA, the CDR3 is TGCGCCAGCAGGGACGGTGAAAGGGAAAAACTGTTTTTT.

V is TRBV19 and J is TRBJ2-3; 13 positions agree with TRBD2. From germline, CDR1 is LNHDA and CDR2 SQIVND (reference sequence). The CDR3 loop spans 16 amino acids. V lost 5 bases, J lost 3 bases, and 5 bases stayed unmatched. The CDR3 here is CASSPQTSGGTDTQYF. As DNA, the CDR3 is TGTGCCAGTAGTCCGCAGACTAGCGGGGGGACAGATACGCAGTATTTT.

The chain employs TRBV21-1 and TRBJ2-3. TRBV21-1 is a known pseudogene. The CDR3 has 14 residues. The CDR3 reads CASSIKGSTDTQYF. The CDR3 DNA sequence: TGTGCCAGCAGCATAAAGGGCTCCACAGATACGCAGTATTTT.

The rearrangement joins TRBV27 to TRBJ2-5, with TRBD2 matching 8 bases. The CDR3 is 16 amino acids. With V trimmed by 0 bases and J by 1 base, 4 bases remained unmatched. Germline V gene data show CDR1 as MNHEY and CDR2 as SMNVEV (reference sequence). CDR3 DNA: TGTGCCAGCAGTTTATCCGGCACTAGCGGCCAAGAGACCCAGTACTTC. Translated: CASSLSGTSGQETQYF.

This rearrangement joins TRBV11-2 to TRBJ2-7; a possible D gene is TRBD1 (7 bases). V was shortened by 4 bases and J by 1 base, with 14 bases between the two germline ends. Germline V gene sequence: CDR1 SGHAT, CDR2 FQNNGV. The CDR3 has 15 amino acids. In nucleotides, the CDR3 is TGTGCCAGCAGCTCCGACAGGGCGGGGTCCTACGAGCAGTACTTC. Translation gives CASSSDRAGSYEQYF.

This sequence joins TRBV5-8 and TRBJ2-4; 10 bases are a match to TRBD1. Germline assignment: CDR1 SGHTS and CDR2 YDEGEE. The CDR3 is 15 amino acids. Trimming removed 6 bases from V and 9 bases from J; junction bases left unmatched: 12. The CDR3 loop is CASTEMTGGGGIQYF. In nucleotides, the CDR3 is TGTGCCAGCACCGAGATGACAGGGGGCGGGGGCATTCAGTACTTC.

The chain links TRBV7-2 to TRBJ2-1; no clear D gene. The CDR3 covers 13 residues. V shed 2 bases and J shed 9 bases, with 11 bases lying between them. The germline V gene encodes CDR1 SGHTA and CDR2 FQGNSA. CDR3 sequence (DNA): TGTGCCAGCAGCTTAAGTACCAATCGTGAGCAGTTCTTC. Protein sequence: CASSLSTNREQFF.

V is TRBV13 and J is TRBJ1-3; D gene ambiguous. Germline CDR1 is PRHDT and CDR2 is FYEKMQ (reference sequence). The CDR3 totals 14 residues. Between the trimmed V and J ends, which lost 4 bases and 1 base, there was a span of 8 bases. CDR3 DNA: TGTGCCAGCAGCTATAGGGCTTCTGGAAACACCATATATTTT. This translates into CASSYRASGNTIYF.

The chain employs TRBV7-9 and TRBJ1-3; 9 bases align to TRBD1. V was pared by 3 bases and J by 9 bases, with 15 bases of the junction left unmatched. The CDR3 loop spans 17 amino acids. The germline CDR1 and CDR2 sequences are SEHNR and FQNEAQ (reference sequence). The CDR3 loop is CASSFFATGQGRGTIYF. CDR3 sequence (DNA): TGTGCCAGCAGCTTTTTCGCGACGGGACAGGGTCGCGGCACCATATATTTT.

The chain couples TRBV18 to TRBJ2-3, with D perhaps matching TRBD1 (6 bases). The CDR3 runs 15 residues. The ends were cut back, 4 bases at V and 1 base at J, with 12 bases in the middle. In germline, CDR1 is KGHSH, CDR2 LQKENI. The CDR3 is CASSRRDTGTDTQYF. The CDR3 DNA reads as TGTGCCAGCTCACGCAGGGACACCGGCACAGATACGCAGTATTTT.

The V and J genes are TRBV6-1 and TRBJ2-5; a possible D gene is TRBD1 (5 bases). CDR3 length: 14 amino acids. Germline assignment: CDR1 MNHNS and CDR2 SASEGT. Between the trimmed V and J ends, which lost 6 bases and 5 bases, there was a span of 16 bases. The chain's CDR3 is CASRNRQGWETQYF. The CDR3 DNA is TGTGCCAGCAGGAACAGGCAGGGTTGGGAGACCCAGTACTTC.

V usage is TRBV28 and J usage is TRBJ2-7; D unclear. The V and J ends lost 3 bases and 4 bases respectively, with 13 bases between them. CDR1 MDHEN and CDR2 SYDVKM come from the germline V gene. The CDR3 loop spans 14 amino acids. The CDR3 region is CASSFSTSRYEQYF. CDR3 DNA sequence: TGTGCCAGCAGTTTTTCGACCTCGAGGTACGAGCAGTACTTC.

Points on this clone: The same CDR3 is also encoded by other DNA sequences in this sample. The chain uses TRBV27 and TRBJ2-7; D is undetermined. V was shortened by 6 bases and J by 0 bases, with 9 bases between the two germline ends. Germline CDR1 is MNHEY and CDR2 is SMNVEV (reference sequence). The CDR3 covers 13 residues. The CDR3, as DNA: TGTGCCAGCAGGCGGTCGGGCTCCTACGAGCAGTACTTC. The encoded protein is CASRRSGSYEQYF.

CDR3 sequence reads: CASSLRGASGWETQYF. CDR3 DNA: TGCGCCAGCAGCTTGAGGGGGGCGTCGGGTTGGGAGACCCAGTACTTC. The V and J genes are TRBV5-1 and TRBJ2-5; D might be TRBD1 or TRBD2, each matching 6 bases. The CDR3 has 16 residues. Germline V gives CDR1 SGHRS, CDR2 YFSETQ. Trimming cost V 1 base and J 5 bases, with 18 bases left between them. The full variable domain, its missing parts supplied by reference TRBV5-1 and TRBJ2-5, is KAGVTQTPRYLIKTRGQQVTLSCSPISGHRSVSWYQQTPGQGLQFLFEYFSETQRNKGNFPGRFSGRQFSNSRSEMNVSTLELGDSALYLCASSLRGASGWETQYFGPGTRLLVL.